Listed below are T cell receptor beta chains from one sample, sequenced in a study of blood T cell repertoires in COVID-19. Sequencing used immunoSEQ multiplex PCR; TCRdb keeps in-frame clones, though not all of them. The sample holds about 410,000 clones; around 91% are singletons and the top ten take roughly 1.6%. Material: peripheral blood. Receptors were obtained from a woman between 40 and 55 years old with COVID-19, enrolled during active disease. Both conserved end residues are part of each CDR3. A D gene is named only where the DNA matches it firmly. Clone size, where shown, is once, few, many, or a class for clones that have expanded.

d_gene	v_gene	abundance	len	j_gene	CDR3nt	CDR3aa
TRBD2	TRBV6-2/TRBV6-3	NA	16	TRBJ2-7	TGTGCCAGCAGTTTCTCCCTTAGCGGGAGGATCAACGAGCAGTACTTC	CASSFSLSGRINEQYF
TRBD2	TRBV13	NA	16	TRBJ2-5	TGTGCCAGCAGCGCCCGACTAGCGGGAGTACGTGAGACCCAGTACTTC	CASSARLAGVRETQYF
NA	TRBV4-1	NA	13	TRBJ1-6	TGCGCCAGCAGCCAAGGTGCGGGTTCACCCCTCCACTTT	CASSQGAGSPLHF
TRBD2	TRBV28	NA	17	TRBJ2-3	TGTGCCAGCAGTTTGAATCTTTTAGCGGGGGGGCAAGATACGCAGTATTTT	CASSLNLLAGGQDTQYF
TRBD1	TRBV19	NA	16	TRBJ1-1	TGTGCCAGTAGTACTCCCCCGGGGACAGTAAACACTGAAGCTTTCTTT	CASSTPPGTVNTEAFF
TRBD2	TRBV4-1	once	16	TRBJ2-5	TGCGCCAGCAGCCAACAAGGGACTAGCGGGGCAGAGGCCCAGTACTTC	CASSQQGTSGAEAQYF
NA	TRBV10-3	NA	15	TRBJ2-6	TGTGCCATCAGTCCCCAATTCTCTGGGGCCAACGTCCTGACTTTC	CAISPQFSGANVLTF
TRBD1	TRBV10-3	NA	14	TRBJ2-5	TGTGCCATCAGTGGTGGGACAGACCAAGAGACCCAGTACTTC	CAISGGTDQETQYF
NA	TRBV15	NA	15	TRBJ1-5	TGTGCCACCAGCATGACAGTCGAGGGCAATCAGCCCCAGCATTTT	CATSMTVEGNQPQHF
NA	TRBV28	NA	12	TRBJ1-1	TGTGCCAGCAGTCAACTTGGGGAGGAAGCTTTCTTT	CASSQLGEEAFF
TRBD1	TRBV6-2/TRBV6-3	once	15	TRBJ2-7	TGTGCCAGCAGTTACTCGAGGGGACAGGTAGGCGAGCAGTACTTC	CASSYSRGQVGEQYF
TRBD1	TRBV5-1	NA	15	TRBJ2-1	TGCGCCAGCAGCTTGTTCCAGGGGGTTTTAAATGAGCAGTTCTTC	CASSLFQGVLNEQFF
TRBD1	TRBV7-2	once	15	TRBJ2-5	TGTGCCAGCAGCCGGGCACAGGGGGCAGGAGAGACCCAGTACTTC	CASSRAQGAGETQYF
TRBD1	TRBV7-9	NA	14	TRBJ1-1	TGTGCCAGCAGCCCCCAACAGGGGGACACTGAAGCTTTCTTT	CASSPQQGDTEAFF
TRBD1	TRBV19	NA	17	TRBJ2-7	TGTGCCAGTAGTCGGGACAGGGGGTTAGGACTACCTGGAGAGCAGTACTTC	CASSRDRGLGLPGEQYF
NA	TRBV28	NA	14	TRBJ1-5	TGTGCCAGCAGTGTAGCGCGGAGCAATCAGCCCCAGCATTTT	CASSVARSNQPQHF
NA	TRBV28	NA	12	TRBJ2-5	TGTGCCAGCGGATCGGGGACACAGACCCAGTACTTC	CASGSGTQTQYF
NA	TRBV30	few	13	TRBJ1-5	TGTGCCTGGAGTGGGGGGGTTAATCAGCCCCAGCATTTT	CAWSGGVNQPQHF
TRBD1	TRBV3-1/TRBV3-2	NA	15	TRBJ2-1	TGTGCCAGCAGCCCAGGGACAGGTACGTACAATGAGCAGTTCTTC	CASSPGTGTYNEQFF
TRBD1	TRBV5-6	NA	14	TRBJ2-1	TGTGCCAGCAGCTTCGGAGACAGGGTCAATGAGCAGTTCTTC	CASSFGDRVNEQFF
NA	TRBV11-3	NA	16	TRBJ2-6	TGTGCCACTCGCAAATCGGGAAACTCTGGGGCCAACGTCCTGACTTTC	CATRKSGNSGANVLTF
TRBD1	TRBV18	NA	16	TRBJ2-1	TGTGCCAGCTCACCGCATACAGGGGTATCCTACAATGAGCAGTTCTTC	CASSPHTGVSYNEQFF
TRBD1	TRBV9	NA	15	TRBJ1-4	TGTGCCAGCAGCGTCTCCGGGACAGGGCGTGAAAAACTGTTTTTT	CASSVSGTGREKLFF
TRBD2	TRBV11-2	NA	17	TRBJ2-5	TGTGCCAGCAGCTTAACCCTACTAGCGGGGATTAAAGAGACCCAGTACTTC	CASSLTLLAGIKETQYF
TRBD1	TRBV2	NA	18	TRBJ1-1	TGTGCCAGCAGGCCCTTCCGGGACAGTAGATACATGAACACTGAAGCTTTCTTT	CASRPFRDSRYMNTEAFF
TRBD2	TRBV28	NA	12	TRBJ2-4	TGTGCCAGCAGCCCGCGGGGGAACATTCAGTACTTC	CASSPRGNIQYF
TRBD1	TRBV10-3	few	15	TRBJ1-2	TGTGCCATCAGTGAGTCGGGCAGGGGGGATAGTGGCTACACCTTC	CAISESGRGDSGYTF
NA	TRBV4-3	NA	16	TRBJ1-1	TGCGCCAGCAGCCAAGTAAACCTTTACGGGAACACTGAAGCTTTCTTT	CASSQVNLYGNTEAFF
NA	TRBV6-1	NA	15	TRBJ1-5	TGTGCCAGCAGTGAACTCCCCCGGAGCAATCAGCCCCAGCATTTT	CASSELPRSNQPQHF
TRBD1	TRBV5-1	NA	15	TRBJ1-1	TGCGCCAGCAGCTTAGGGACAGGAACCGGCAGGACAGCTTTCTTT	CASSLGTGTGRTAFF
NA	TRBV29-1	NA	13	TRBJ2-5	TGCAGCGCCCTGGGCAACTCGGGGGAGACCCAGTACTTC	CSALGNSGETQYF
NA	TRBV7-9	once	15	TRBJ1-2	TGTGCCAGCAGCAGAGGGGACACGGAATTCTATGGCTACACCTTC	CASSRGDTEFYGYTF
TRBD2	TRBV12-5	NA	17	TRBJ2-1	TGTGCTAGTGGTTTGGTATCTAGCGGGAGGCTATACAATGAGCAGTTCTTC	CASGLVSSGRLYNEQFF
NA	TRBV7-2	NA	17	TRBJ1-4	TGTGCCAGCAGCTTGTGGGGGCTCGGGGCAACTAATGAAAAACTGTTTTTT	CASSLWGLGATNEKLFF
NA	TRBV5-5	NA	13	TRBJ1-4	TGTGCCAGCAGCTTAAGGGGGAATGAAAAACTGTTTTTT	CASSLRGNEKLFF
TRBD1	TRBV27	NA	18	TRBJ1-4	TGTGCCAGCAGTTCATACTCGCGAACAGGGGCAACTAATGAAAAACTGTTTTTT	CASSSYSRTGATNEKLFF